This T cell receptor (beta chain) emerged from a study of cytomegalovirus exposure and HLA in healthy donors. Notes on this clone: Its antigen remains unknown.

The PCR ran on 60 Vbeta and 13 Jbeta primers. In the authors' workflow: Counted up in a later analysis, unique TCR beta chains came to about 80 million, with around 9.9 million shared. TCRdb keeps only in-frame clones here, not all; method: immunoSEQ multiplex PCR. V and J calls and clone size are copied from that table; D and trimming were computed from the DNA. The sample's table shows about 60,000 clones. Healthy bone marrow donors made up the donor group. Study observations and caveats: Researchers counted 164 TCR beta chains as cytomegalovirus-associated. Later analysis identified a missense DCLRE1C variant that was linked to TCR beta V- and J-gene trimming.

The CDR3 extends over 16 amino acids. Germline V lookup: CDR1 SGHRS, CDR2 YFSETQ. Trimming took off 0 bases at V and 2 bases at J, with 12 bases between the two ends. Specimen: PBMCs. The chain is built from TRBV5-1 and TRBJ1-3; no reliable D call. This TCR was recovered from a man over 45 in good health and CMV-seropositive. The CDR3 DNA is TGCGCCAGCAGCTTGGAACCGGAGTTGGCTGGAAACACCATATATTTT. It translates to CASSLEPELAGNTIYF.